Presented here are 15 T cell receptor beta chains from one specimen sequenced in a study of memory CD4+ T cells and cytomegalovirus serostatus (dated by TCRdb to about 2019). The library was made by the immunoSEQ multiplex PCR assay. Drawn from immuneACCESS, this table holds only the in-frame rearrangements with V and J called that TCRdb kept. Clones are partly lost; checked studies trace under half to an unresolved V gene and leave the rest unexplained. The sample includes 75,000 to 90,000 clones, with more than 70% observed a single time. The ten largest account for around 0.78% of the sample. A FACSAria II was used to sort memory CD4+ T cells, defined as single viable CD3+CD4+CD8-CD45RO+ cells. The sequencing input was memory CD4+ T cells from blood. The receptors derive from an adult in good health and CMV-seronegative.

The rearrangement uses TRBV29-1 and TRBJ1-1; a weak D match, TRBD1 (6 bases). Germline V CDR1 and CDR2: SQVTM, ANQGSEA. The V and J ends lost 4 bases and 5 bases respectively, with 11 bases between them. This CDR3 contains 12 residues. As DNA, the CDR3 is TGCAGCGTTGTCACAGGGCGAACTGAAGCTTTCTTT. This translates into CSVVTGRTEAFF.

The chain combines TRBV18 with TRBJ2-7; D is possibly TRBD1 or TRBD2 (5 bases each). The V end lost 2 bases, the J end lost 3 bases, and 8 bases lay between the germline ends. CDR3 size: 13 residues. Germline V lookup: CDR1 KGHSH, CDR2 LQKENI. The CDR3 spells CASSPGGVYEQYF. The CDR3 coding sequence is TGTGCCAGCTCACCAGGGGGAGTCTACGAGCAGTACTTC.

A few counts support this clone. The rearrangement uses TRBV19 and TRBJ1-2; 7 bases map to TRBD1. The CDR3 contains 13 residues. V was clipped by 9 bases and J by 5 bases; unmatched bases: 9. Germline values: CDR1 LNHDA, CDR2 SQIVND (reference sequence). The CDR3 sequence: CARGRDSAYGYTF. CDR3 DNA: TGTGCCAGGGGACGGGACAGCGCTTATGGCTACACCTTC.

V gene TRBV12-5 combines with J gene TRBJ1-2, with TRBD1 as a possible D gene (5 bases). Trimming took 7 bases from V and 4 from J, leaving 10 bases between them. Per the germline V gene, CDR1 is LGHNT and CDR2 is FRNRAP. The CDR3 length is 12 residues. The CDR3 here is CASAGGGYGYTF. CDR3 sequence (DNA): TGTGCTAGTGCCGGGGGTGGCTATGGCTACACCTTC.

The chain is built from TRBV10-3 and TRBJ1-1; 9 bases fit TRBD1. CDR1 ENHRY and CDR2 SYGVKD come from the germline V gene. V lost 7 bases to trimming and J lost 3 bases; unmatched junction nucleotides: 6. This CDR3 contains 14 residues. CDR3 sequence reads: CAINKQGADTEAFF. The CDR3 nucleotides read TGTGCCATCAACAAACAGGGGGCAGACACTGAAGCTTTCTTT.

V gene TRBV7-6 combines with J gene TRBJ1-3, with D tentatively TRBD1 (5 bases). CDR1 and CDR2 (germline): SGHVS, FNYEAQ. V lost 10 bases, J lost 0 bases, and 16 bases lay in between. This CDR3 is built from 15 residues. CDR3 loop: CATGRVGTSGNTIYF. The CDR3 DNA reads TGTGCCACGGGCCGCGTCGGGACCTCTGGAAACACCATATATTTT.

The chain employs TRBV27 and TRBJ2-7; 8 bases are shared with TRBD1. V lost 2 bases to trimming and J lost 5 bases; unmatched junction nucleotides: 5. The length of the CDR3 is 14 residues. CDR1 is MNHEY, CDR2 SMNVEV, per germline (reference sequence). The CDR3 protein is CASSLVDRANEQYF. The CDR3, as DNA: TGTGCCAGCAGTTTAGTGGACAGGGCCAACGAGCAGTACTTC.

The chain is built from TRBV5-1 and TRBJ2-3; D could derive from TRBD1 or TRBD2 (5 bases each). In germline, CDR1 is SGHRS, CDR2 YFSETQ. The CDR3 has 16 amino acids. Trimming took 0 bases from V and 1 from J, leaving 12 bases between them. CDR3 nucleotides: TGCGCCAGCAGCTTGGCAGCGTTGGGGGGCACAGATACGCAGTATTTT. Protein sequence: CASSLAALGGTDTQYF.

This clone was seen just once. The chain employs TRBV6-4 and TRBJ1-1, with unresolved D. Between the trimmed V and J ends, which lost 2 bases and 4 bases, there was a span of 11 bases. Germline-derived CDR1 and CDR2 are MRHNA and SNTAGT. This CDR3 is 14 amino acids long. The CDR3 reads CASSDMPGSTEAFF. CDR3 DNA: TGTGCCAGCAGTGACATGCCGGGGTCCACTGAAGCTTTCTTT.

The gene calls are TRBV7-8 and TRBJ1-3; maybe TRBD1 (6 bases). The CDR3 contains 15 residues. Germline V gene lookup returns CDR1 SGHVS and CDR2 FQNEAQ. Deletions cut 5 bases from V and 2 bases from J, with 13 bases between. CDR3 amino acids: CASSPDRIAGNTIYF. CDR3 in DNA: TGTGCCAGCAGCCCCGACAGGATTGCTGGAAACACCATATATTTT.

V gene TRBV11-1 combines with J gene TRBJ1-1; TRBD1 is a possible D gene (6 bases). V lost 1 base to trimming and J lost 1 base, with 10 bases between them. CDR3 length equals 15 residues. Germline V gene sequence: CDR1 SGHAT, CDR2 FQDESV (reference sequence). The DNA for the CDR3 is TGTGCCAGCAGCTTAGAAGTCAGGGGGAACACTGAAGCTTTCTTT. Translation: CASSLEVRGNTEAFF.

The rearrangement joins TRBV18 to TRBJ1-1; TRBD1 might be the D (5 bases). This CDR3 comprises 15 residues. Deletions cut 4 bases from V and 0 bases from J, with 12 bases between. Germline V gene lookup returns CDR1 KGHSH and CDR2 LQKENI. The CDR3 DNA follows: TGTGCCAGCTCACTGGGACTGCCCATGAACACTGAAGCTTTCTTT. Protein: CASSLGLPMNTEAFF.

The sample holds one count of this clone. The rearrangement uses TRBV11-2 and TRBJ2-1, with D possibly TRBD1 on 6 matching bases. Germline-derived CDR1 and CDR2 are SGHAT and FQNNGV. Trimming took off 5 bases at V and 4 bases at J, with 15 bases between the two ends. CDR3 length: 15 amino acids. In DNA form, the CDR3 reads TGTGCCAGCAGCCTTGTTCGGGACATATACAATGAGCAGTTCTTC. Translated: CASSLVRDIYNEQFF.

The table lists this clone with a count of one. The chain couples TRBV28 to TRBJ2-7; no clear D. Looked up from germline, CDR1 is MDHEN and CDR2 is SYDVKM. There are 12 residues in the CDR3. Trimming stripped 2 bases from V and 0 bases from J, with 2 bases between. Here the CDR3 DNA reads TGTGCCAGCAGTTTAGACTCCTACGAGCAGTACTTC. Its protein is CASSLDSYEQYF.

V and J are TRBV30 and TRBJ2-7; D gene uncertain. The CDR3 loop spans 13 amino acids. Trimming took off 7 bases at V and 2 bases at J, with 15 bases between the two ends. Germline CDR1 reads GTSNPN; CDR2 reads SVGIG (reference sequence). CDR3 protein: CASSPGPTYEQYF. The DNA for the CDR3 is TGTGCCTCTTCCCCGGGCCCAACCTACGAGCAGTACTTC.